This T cell receptor beta chain emerged from a study of blood T cell repertoires in COVID-19. Study details: The recovered donors of Cohort 3 showed two negative PCRs, clearance, or symptom resolution. Spain, Italy and the United States supplied samples that represented acute and convalescent COVID-19.

Those enrolled, adults aged roughly 18 to 89 years, came from roughly 23 US areas. The germline gives CDR1 LNHDA, CDR2 SQIVND (reference sequence). V gave up 3 bases and J gave up 7 bases; unmatched junction bases: 6. The CDR3 is 15 residues long. Assay used: immunoSEQ multiplex PCR; TCRdb lists only in-frame clones, some missing. This table holds a few hundred thousand clones, about 90% found once. J is TRBJ1-6 and V is TRBV19; 7 bases agree with TRBD1. Input material: PBMCs or T cells enriched from blood (not recorded which). This clonotype was obtained from a woman between 50 and 59 years old in a cohort exposed to, infected with or recovered from COVID-19 (not recorded which). As DNA, the CDR3 is TGTGCCAGTAGTATTGCGGGACAGTTAAATTCACCCCTCCACTTT. Protein: CASSIAGQLNSPLHF.